These 16 T cell receptor beta chains came from one sample sequenced in a study of CD8+CD57+ T cells in acquired aplastic anemia. Previously, flow cytometry had revealed CD8+CD57+ cell expansion in the patients chosen for sequencing. CDR3 and TCR beta VDJ profiling relied on genomic DNA as the template. TCRdb ran MiXCR on the reads and lists one entry per CDR3 protein. The sample yields about 150,000 distinct CDR3 sequences, less than 60% seen once. The sequenced sample consisted of sorted CD4+, CD8+, or CD8+CD57+ T cells (not recorded which) from PBMCs. The source of these receptors is a human donor with aplastic anemia.

This chain joins TRBV2 and TRBJ1-2; D might be TRBD1 (6 bases). Germline-derived CDR1 and CDR2 are SNHLY and FYNNEI. The CDR3 runs to 13 residues. V was pared by 10 bases and J by 4 bases, with 16 bases between. CDR3 protein: CATSTGLGYGYTF. The DNA for the CDR3 is TGTGCCACCTCGACAGGACTAGGCTATGGCTACACCTTC.

This clonotype was detected ten times or more. V and J are TRBV19 and TRBJ1-5; the D is unclear. The germline gives CDR1 LNHDA, CDR2 SQIVND (reference sequence). There are 14 residues in the CDR3. Trimming removed 3 bases at V and 4 bases at J, with 10 bases between. CDR3 in amino acids: CASSIGPGNQPQHF. Written as DNA, the CDR3 is TGTGCCAGTAGTATTGGGCCAGGTAATCAGCCCCAGCATTTT.

Ten or more counts support this clonotype. This chain uses TRBV19 with TRBJ2-1; a weak D match, TRBD2 (6 bases). The CDR3 has 16 residues. V lost 6 bases, J lost 7 bases, and 22 bases lay in between. Germline CDR1 LNHDA, CDR2 SQIVND (reference sequence). DNA of the CDR3: TGTGCCAGTAGCCAACCGTGGGGGAGGATGACGAATGAGCAGTTCTTC. It yields the protein CASSQPWGRMTNEQFF.

The V and J genes are TRBV15 and TRBJ2-3, with 8 bases matching TRBD2. The CDR3 is made up of 16 amino acids. Trimming cost V 0 bases and J 6 bases; bases outside gene matches: 8. The V gene's germline CDR1 is LNHNV and CDR2 YYDKDF (reference sequence). The CDR3 DNA is TGTGCCACCAGCAGAGATGAAGCGGGGGCCAGGGATACGCAGTATTTT. Its translation: CATSRDEAGARDTQYF.

The V gene is TRBV6-5, the J gene TRBJ1-2; D gene ambiguous. Per the germline V gene, CDR1 is MNHEY and CDR2 is SVGAGI. V was clipped by 4 bases and J by 4 bases, with 16 bases between them. CDR3 length: 15 amino acids. The CDR3 DNA reads as TGTGCCAGCAGTTCTCCTTCGGACGGAGGCTATGGCTACACCTTC. Translated: CASSSPSDGGYGYTF.

The J gene is TRBJ2-7, the V gene TRBV20-1, with TRBD2 matching 10 bases. The V segment lost 3 bases and the J segment 7 bases; nucleotides outside the gene matches: 12. The length of the CDR3 is 15 residues. CDR1 and CDR2 (germline): DFQATT, SNEGSKA (reference sequence). CDR3 amino acids: CSASLNSGRTAEQYF. As DNA, the CDR3 is TGCAGTGCTAGCCTGAATAGCGGGAGGACGGCAGAGCAGTACTTC.

This clonotype was counted many times. J is TRBJ1-1 and V is TRBV12-3 or TRBV12-4; a weak D match, TRBD1 (5 bases). CDR3 size: 13 residues. The CDR3 DNA follows: TGTGCGGGGAGGCTAGGGGTGGGCACTGAAGCTTTCTTT. It is translated as CAGRLGVGTEAFF.

This clonotype has at least ten counts. The chain carries TRBV6-2 or TRBV6-3 and TRBJ1-1; D call uncertain. Per germline, CDR1 MNHEY and CDR2 SVGEGT. The CDR3 has 13 residues. Trimming pared 8 bases from V and 4 bases from J, leaving 14 bases between. CDR3 DNA: TGTGCCAGCGGCCACGGCGACGGCACTGAAGCTTTCTTT. It yields the protein CASGHGDGTEAFF.

This rearrangement joins TRBV10-3 to TRBJ2-3, with TRBD2 matching 11 bases. CDR3 length equals 18 residues. J gave up 2 bases and V 2 bases, and 9 bases lay outside the gene matches. CDR1 and CDR2 from the germline V gene are ENHRY and SYGVKD. CDR3 sequence (DNA): TGTGCCATCAGTGAGGAGAGGCTAGCGGGAGGCTCCACAGATACGCAGTATTTT. It yields the protein CAISEERLAGGSTDTQYF.

This clonotype was observed many times. The chain recombines TRBV9 with TRBJ2-3, with D unclear. Deletions cut 1 base from V and 0 bases from J, with 9 bases between. Germline V lookup: CDR1 SGDLS, CDR2 YYNGEE. The CDR3 covers 15 residues. This CDR3 reads CASSVTRVSTDTQYF. CDR3 bases: TGTGCCAGCAGCGTAACACGGGTGAGCACAGATACGCAGTATTTT.

This clonotype was detected ten times or more. V gene TRBV19 combines with J gene TRBJ2-2, with 9 bases identical to TRBD2. Per the germline V gene, CDR1 is LNHDA and CDR2 is SQIVND (reference sequence). CDR3 length: 18 amino acids. V lost 2 bases to trimming and J lost 6 bases; unmatched junction nucleotides: 13. In DNA form, the CDR3 reads TGTGCCAGTAGTATATATGGCGGGGGGGCTTTATCTCCCGGGGAGCTGTTTTTT. As protein: CASSIYGGGALSPGELFF.

The chain has TRBV20-1 and TRBJ2-7; maybe TRBD2 (5 bases). The CDR3 is made up of 13 amino acids. V shed 5 bases and J shed 5 bases, with 16 bases lying between them. Germline loops: CDR1 DFQATT, CDR2 SNEGSKA (reference sequence). CDR3 sequence (DNA): TGCAGTGCTTCTCAACGCCGGGAAAACGAGCAGTACTTC. This sequence encodes CSASQRRENEQYF.

The rearrangement links TRBV20-1 to TRBJ1-1; D gene ambiguous. The V and J ends lost 3 bases and 1 base respectively, with 12 bases between them. Germline CDR1 is DFQATT and CDR2 is SNEGSKA (reference sequence). This CDR3 comprises 14 residues. This CDR3 reads CSARAGSQNTEAFF. The DNA for the CDR3 is TGCAGTGCTAGGGCCGGAAGTCAGAACACTGAAGCTTTCTTT.

In this sample, this clonotype turned up many times. The V gene is TRBV20-1, the J gene TRBJ2-5; TRBD2 aligns across 9 bases. V trimming: 3 bases; J trimming: 5 bases; junction bases outside the gene matches: 13. CDR3 size: 16 residues. Germline V gene sequence: CDR1 DFQATT, CDR2 SNEGSKA (reference sequence). CDR3 sequence reads: CSARGLARPRGETQYF. The CDR3 nucleotides are TGCAGTGCTAGGGGACTAGCCCGTCCGAGAGGGGAGACCCAGTACTTC.

The V and J genes are TRBV19 and TRBJ2-7, with D possibly matching TRBD1 (5 bases). Germline CDR1 LNHDA, CDR2 SQIVND (reference sequence). The CDR3 length is 14 residues. Trimming left V 5 bases short and J 4 bases short, with 15 bases between. Written as DNA, the CDR3 is TGTGCCAGTAGTTTTGACAGAAGTCTATACGAGCAGTACTTC. This gives the protein CASSFDRSLYEQYF.

This sequence joins TRBV29-1 and TRBJ2-3; 7 nucleotides line up with TRBD2. The germline V gene encodes CDR1 SQVTM and CDR2 ANQGSEA. The junction had 6 bases not matched to a gene; V was cut back by 6 bases and J by 6 bases. This CDR3 is built from 12 residues. CDR3 sequence reads: CSVKLTSDTQYF. In DNA, the CDR3 is TGCAGCGTCAAACTGACTAGCGATACGCAGTATTTT.